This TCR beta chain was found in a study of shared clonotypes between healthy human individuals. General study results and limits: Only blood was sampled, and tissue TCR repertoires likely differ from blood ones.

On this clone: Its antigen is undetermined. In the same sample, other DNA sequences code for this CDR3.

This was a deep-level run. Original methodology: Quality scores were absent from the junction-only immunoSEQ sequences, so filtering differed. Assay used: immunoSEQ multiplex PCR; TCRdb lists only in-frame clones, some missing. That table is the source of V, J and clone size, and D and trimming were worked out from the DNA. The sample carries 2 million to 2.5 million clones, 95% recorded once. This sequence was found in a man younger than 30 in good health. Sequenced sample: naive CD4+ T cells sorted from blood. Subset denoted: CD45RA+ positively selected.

The CDR3 DNA reads as TGTGCCAGTCAGGGACAGTTAAATCAGCCCCAGCATTTT. Translation gives CASQGQLNQPQHF. The chain couples TRBV6-1 to TRBJ1-5, with 7 nucleotides matching TRBD1. Germline assignment: CDR1 MNHNS and CDR2 SASEGT. V lost 9 bases to trimming and J lost 4 bases; unmatched junction nucleotides: 6. The length of the CDR3 is 13 residues.